This T cell receptor (beta chain) was sequenced for a study of molecular identifiers for immune sequencing clone quantification. About the research overall: Within a replicate experiment, RNA obtained from either roughly 18,000 or 92,000 naive CD8 cells was divided into five aliquots, and four of those aliquots were then sequenced.

When naive CD8 T cells were sorted, they were gated as CD8+CD4-CCR7+CD45RA+. A word on this clonotype: It may be a read error: a sequence one base away is much more abundant.

It was with previously described methods and listed TCR primers that bulk TCR libraries were made. Each CDR3 protein is one row after TCRdb ran MiXCR on the PCR reads. The repertoire includes about 510,000 distinct CDR3 sequences, under 30% of them detected once, and over 0.6% sits in the top ten. From germline, CDR1 is LGHDT and CDR2 YNNKEL (reference sequence). Unmatched junction bases numbered 10, after V lost 8 bases and J lost 10 bases. CDR3 length: 12 amino acids. The specimen sequenced was naive CD8+ T cells from blood, with Jurkat cell RNA spiked in. Indicated subset: FACS-sorted CD8+CD4-CCR7+CD45RA+ naive T cells. The clonotype comes from a human donor in good health. Some libraries in this study had Jurkat cell RNA spiked in. V usage is TRBV3-1 and J usage is TRBJ1-1; TRBD1 aligns across 7 bases. The CDR3 nucleotides are TGTGCCAGCGGCCCTACAGGGGCGGTAGCTTTCTTT. Its translation is CASGPTGAVAFF. The variable domain in full, completed from reference TRBV3-1 and TRBJ1-1, reads DTAVSQTPKYLVTQMGNDKSIKCEQNLGHDTMYWYKQDSKKFLKIMFSYNNKELIINETVPNRFSPKSPDKAHLNLHINSLELGDSAVYFCASGPTGAVAFFGQGTRLTVV.